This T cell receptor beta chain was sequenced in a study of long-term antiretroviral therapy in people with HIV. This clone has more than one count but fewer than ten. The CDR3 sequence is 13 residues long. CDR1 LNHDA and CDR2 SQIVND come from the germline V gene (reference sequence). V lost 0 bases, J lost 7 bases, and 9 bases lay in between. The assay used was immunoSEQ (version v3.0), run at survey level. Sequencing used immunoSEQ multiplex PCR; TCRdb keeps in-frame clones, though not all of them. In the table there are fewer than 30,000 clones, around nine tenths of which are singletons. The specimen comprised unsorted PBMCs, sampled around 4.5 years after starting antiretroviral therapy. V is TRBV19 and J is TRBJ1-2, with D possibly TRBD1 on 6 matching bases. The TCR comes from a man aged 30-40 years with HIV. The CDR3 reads CASSIDTGIGYTF. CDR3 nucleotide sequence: TGTGCCAGTAGTATAGACACAGGGATTGGCTACACCTTC.